This entry concerns a single TCR beta chain. The CDR3 length is 15 residues. CDR1 and CDR2 from the germline V gene are SGHRS and YFSETQ. With 4 bases removed from V and 0 bases from J, the gap between germline ends came to 10 bases. Libraries were prepared by immunoSEQ multiplex PCR; TCRdb keeps only in-frame clonotypes and omits some of them. Among 50,000 to 65,000 clones listed, 60% to 85% were seen once. The record originates from a study of memory CD4+ T cells and cytomegalovirus serostatus. Single viable CD3+CD4+CD8-CD45RO+ cells were sorted as the memory CD4+ T cells. Serum IgG to CMV pp150, pp28, p38 and p52 defined serostatus.

This rearrangement joins TRBV5-1 to TRBJ1-4; TRBD1 might be the D (5 bases). The sequencing sample was made of memory CD4+ T cells from blood. The TCR comes from an adult in good health and CMV-seropositive. The CDR3 loop is CASSPGTTTNEKLFF. The CDR3 nucleotides are TGCGCCAGCAGCCCAGGGACGACAACTAATGAAAAACTGTTTTTT.